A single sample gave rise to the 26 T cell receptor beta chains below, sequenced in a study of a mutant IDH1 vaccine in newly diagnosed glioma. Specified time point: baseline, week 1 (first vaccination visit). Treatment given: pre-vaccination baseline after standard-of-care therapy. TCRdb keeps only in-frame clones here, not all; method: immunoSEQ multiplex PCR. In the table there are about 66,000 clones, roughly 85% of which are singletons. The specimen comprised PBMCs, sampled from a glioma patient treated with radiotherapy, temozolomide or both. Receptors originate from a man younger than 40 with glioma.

CDR3 loop: CASSLRTGNTGELFF. The CDR3 DNA sequence: TGTGCCAGCTCACTCCGGACTGGGAACACCGGGGAGCTGTTTTTT. The V call is TRBV18, the J call TRBJ2-2; perhaps TRBD2 as D (5 bases). The germline V gene has CDR1 KGHSH and CDR2 LQKENI. V dropped 4 bases and J dropped 1 base, with 10 bases sitting between them. This CDR3 is built from 15 residues.

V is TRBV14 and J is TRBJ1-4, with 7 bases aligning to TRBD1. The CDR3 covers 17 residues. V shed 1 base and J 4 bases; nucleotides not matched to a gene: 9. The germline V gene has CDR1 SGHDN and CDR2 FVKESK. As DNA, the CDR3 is TGTGCCAGCAGCCAAGCGAGACCGGGACAGATTAATGAAAAACTGTTTTTT. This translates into CASSQARPGQINEKLFF. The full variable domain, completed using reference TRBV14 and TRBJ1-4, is EAGVTQFPSHSVIEKGQTVTLRCDPISGHDNLYWYRRVMGKEIKFLLHFVKESKQDESGMPNNRFLAERTGGTYSTLKVQPAELEDSGVYFCASSQARPGQINEKLFFGSGTQLSVL.

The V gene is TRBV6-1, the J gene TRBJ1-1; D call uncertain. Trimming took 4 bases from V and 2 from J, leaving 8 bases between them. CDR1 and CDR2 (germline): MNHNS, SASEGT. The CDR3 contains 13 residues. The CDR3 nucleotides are TGTGCCAGCAGTGTATCCCGAAACACTGAAGCTTTCTTT. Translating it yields CASSVSRNTEAFF.

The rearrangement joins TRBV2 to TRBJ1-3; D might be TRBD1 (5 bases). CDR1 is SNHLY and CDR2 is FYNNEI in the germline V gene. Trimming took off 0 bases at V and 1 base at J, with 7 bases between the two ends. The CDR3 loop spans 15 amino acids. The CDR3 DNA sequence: TGTGCCAGCAGTGAAGCAAGGGGTTCTGGAAACACCATATATTTT. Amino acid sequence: CASSEARGSGNTIYF.

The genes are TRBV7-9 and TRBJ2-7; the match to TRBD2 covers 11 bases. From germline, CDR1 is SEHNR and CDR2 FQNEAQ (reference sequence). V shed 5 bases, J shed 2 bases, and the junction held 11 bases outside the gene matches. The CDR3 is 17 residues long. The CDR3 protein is CASSGRPLAGGTYEQYF. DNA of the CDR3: TGTGCCAGCAGCGGACGGCCTCTAGCGGGGGGAACCTACGAGCAGTACTTC.

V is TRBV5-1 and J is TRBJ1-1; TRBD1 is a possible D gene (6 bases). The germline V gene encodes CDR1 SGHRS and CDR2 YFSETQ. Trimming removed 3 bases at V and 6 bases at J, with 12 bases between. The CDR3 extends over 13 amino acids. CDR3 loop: CASSYREGSEAFF. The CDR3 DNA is TGCGCCAGCAGCTACAGGGAAGGTTCTGAAGCTTTCTTT.

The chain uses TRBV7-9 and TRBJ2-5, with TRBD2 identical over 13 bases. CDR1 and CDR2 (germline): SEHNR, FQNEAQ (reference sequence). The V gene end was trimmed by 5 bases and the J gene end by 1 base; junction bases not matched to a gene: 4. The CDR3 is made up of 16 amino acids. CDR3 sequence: CASSPGLAGRQETQYF. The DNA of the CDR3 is TGTGCCAGCAGCCCGGGACTAGCGGGGCGCCAAGAGACCCAGTACTTC.

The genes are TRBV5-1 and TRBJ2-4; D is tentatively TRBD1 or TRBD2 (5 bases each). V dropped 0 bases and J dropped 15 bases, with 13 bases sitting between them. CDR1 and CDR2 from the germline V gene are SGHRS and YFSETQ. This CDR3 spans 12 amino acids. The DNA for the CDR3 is TGCGCCAGCAGCTTGGATTGGGGGATGTTGTACTTC. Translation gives CASSLDWGMLYF. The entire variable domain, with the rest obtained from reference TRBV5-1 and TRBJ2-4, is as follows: KAGVTQTPRYLIKTRGQQVTLSCSPISGHRSVSWYQQTPGQGLQFLFEYFSETQRNKGNFPGRFSGRQFSNSRSEMNVSTLELGDSALYLCASSLDWGMLYFGAGTRLSVL.

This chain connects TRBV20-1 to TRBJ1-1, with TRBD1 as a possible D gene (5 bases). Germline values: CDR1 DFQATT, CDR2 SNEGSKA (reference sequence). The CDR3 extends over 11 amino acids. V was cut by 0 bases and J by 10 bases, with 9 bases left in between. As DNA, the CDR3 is TGCAGTGCTAGAGATGGGAGGGGAGCTTTCTTT. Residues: CSARDGRGAFF.

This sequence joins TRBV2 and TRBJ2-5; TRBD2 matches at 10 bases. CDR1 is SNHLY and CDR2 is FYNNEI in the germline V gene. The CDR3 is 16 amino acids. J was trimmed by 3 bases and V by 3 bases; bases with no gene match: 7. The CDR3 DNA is TGTGCCAGCAGTGATCCTAGCGGGGGCTCTAAAGAGACCCAGTACTTC. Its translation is CASSDPSGGSKETQYF.

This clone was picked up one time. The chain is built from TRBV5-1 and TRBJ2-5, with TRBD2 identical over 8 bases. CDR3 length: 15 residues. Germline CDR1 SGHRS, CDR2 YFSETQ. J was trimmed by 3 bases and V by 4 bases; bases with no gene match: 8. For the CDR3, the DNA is TGCGCCAGCAGCCTGGGGGGTAGCGGGGAAGAGACCCAGTACTTC. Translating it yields CASSLGGSGEETQYF.

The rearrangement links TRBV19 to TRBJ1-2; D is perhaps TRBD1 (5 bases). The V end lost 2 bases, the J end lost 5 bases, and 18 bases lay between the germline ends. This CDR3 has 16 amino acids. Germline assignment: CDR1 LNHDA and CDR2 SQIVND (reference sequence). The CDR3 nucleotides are TGTGCCAGTAGTATACCTCGGGGCGCCCAGGTTTATGGCTACACCTTC. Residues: CASSIPRGAQVYGYTF. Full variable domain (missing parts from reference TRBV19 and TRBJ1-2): DGGITQSPKYLFRKEGQNVTLSCEQNLNHDAMYWYRQDPGQGLRLIYYSQIVNDFQKGDIAEGYSVSREKKESFPLTVTSAQKNPTAFYLCASSIPRGAQVYGYTFGSGTRLTVV.

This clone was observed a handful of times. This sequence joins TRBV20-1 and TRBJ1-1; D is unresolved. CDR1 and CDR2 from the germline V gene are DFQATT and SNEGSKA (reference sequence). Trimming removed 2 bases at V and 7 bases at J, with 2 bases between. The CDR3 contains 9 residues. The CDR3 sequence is CSARFEAFF. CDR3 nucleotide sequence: TGCAGTGCTAGATTTGAAGCTTTCTTT.

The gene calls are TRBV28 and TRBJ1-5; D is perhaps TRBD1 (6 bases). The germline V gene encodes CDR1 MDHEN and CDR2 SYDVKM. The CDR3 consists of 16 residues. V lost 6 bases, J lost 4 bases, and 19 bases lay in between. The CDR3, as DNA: TGTGCCAGCAGCCCACGGGGGGCAGCGGCGAATCAGCCCCAGCATTTT. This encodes CASSPRGAAANQPQHF. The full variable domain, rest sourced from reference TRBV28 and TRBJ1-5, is DVKVTQSSRYLVKRTGEKVFLECVQDMDHENMFWYRQDPGLGLRLIYFSYDVKMKEKGDIPEGYSVSREKKERFSLILESASTNQTSMYLCASSPRGAAANQPQHFGDGTRLSIL.

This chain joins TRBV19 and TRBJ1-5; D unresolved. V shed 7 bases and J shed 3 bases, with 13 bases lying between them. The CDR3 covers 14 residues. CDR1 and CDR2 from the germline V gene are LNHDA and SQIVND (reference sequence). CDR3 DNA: TGTGCCAGTACCACTCGACGGAACAATCAGCCCCAGCATTTT. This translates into CASTTRRNNQPQHF.

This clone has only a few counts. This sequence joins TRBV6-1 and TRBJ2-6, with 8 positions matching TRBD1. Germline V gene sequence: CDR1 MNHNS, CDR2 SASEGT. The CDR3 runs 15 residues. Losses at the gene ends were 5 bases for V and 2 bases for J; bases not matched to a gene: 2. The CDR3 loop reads CASSRQGTGANVLTF. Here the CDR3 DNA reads TGTGCCAGCAGTAGACAGGGGACTGGGGCCAACGTCCTGACTTTC.

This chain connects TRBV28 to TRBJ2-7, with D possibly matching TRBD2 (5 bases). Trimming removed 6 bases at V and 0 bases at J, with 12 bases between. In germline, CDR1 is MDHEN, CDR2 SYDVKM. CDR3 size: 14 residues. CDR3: CASSVRGSSYEQYF. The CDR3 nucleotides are TGTGCCAGCAGCGTTAGAGGGAGCTCCTACGAGCAGTACTTC.

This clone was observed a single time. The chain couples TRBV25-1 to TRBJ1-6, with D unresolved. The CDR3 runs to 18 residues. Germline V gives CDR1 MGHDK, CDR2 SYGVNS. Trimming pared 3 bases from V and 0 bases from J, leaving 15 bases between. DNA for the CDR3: TGTGCCAGCAGTGACCCTCGACTGGGAAGCTCCTATAATTCACCCCTCCACTTT. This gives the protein CASSDPRLGSSYNSPLHF.

CDR3 in DNA: TGTGCCAGCAGTTTATTTTCGGGGGGGGAACACCCGGACACAGATACGCAGTATTTT. It encodes CASSLFSGGEHPDTDTQYF. The chain links TRBV27 to TRBJ2-3, with 8 bases that match TRBD2. This CDR3 has 19 residues. Germline V gene lookup returns CDR1 MNHEY and CDR2 SMNVEV (reference sequence). Trimming removed 1 base from V and 2 bases from J; junction bases left unmatched: 14.

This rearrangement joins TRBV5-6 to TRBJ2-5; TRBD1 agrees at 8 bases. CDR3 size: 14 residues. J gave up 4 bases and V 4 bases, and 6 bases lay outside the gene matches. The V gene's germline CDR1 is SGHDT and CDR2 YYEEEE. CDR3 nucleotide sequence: TGTGCCAGCAGCCTAGGGACAGGCGGAGAGACCCAGTACTTC. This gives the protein CASSLGTGGETQYF.

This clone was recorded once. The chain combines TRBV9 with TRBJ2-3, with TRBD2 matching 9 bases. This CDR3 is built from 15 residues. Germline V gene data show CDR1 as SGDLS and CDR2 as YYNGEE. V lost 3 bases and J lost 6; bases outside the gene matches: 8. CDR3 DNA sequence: TGTGCCAGCAGCGCTGACAGCGGGGGGTGGGATACGCAGTATTTT. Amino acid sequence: CASSADSGGWDTQYF.

Here the CDR3 reads CASSLAGLAGEIDTQYF. Here the CDR3 DNA reads TGTGCCAGCAGCTTAGCAGGGCTAGCGGGGGAAATAGATACGCAGTATTTT. The rearrangement links TRBV7-6 to TRBJ2-3; 10 bases match TRBD2. The V gene's germline CDR1 is SGHVS and CDR2 FNYEAQ. This CDR3 is 17 amino acids long. V shed 0 bases, J shed 5 bases, and the junction held 8 bases outside the gene matches.

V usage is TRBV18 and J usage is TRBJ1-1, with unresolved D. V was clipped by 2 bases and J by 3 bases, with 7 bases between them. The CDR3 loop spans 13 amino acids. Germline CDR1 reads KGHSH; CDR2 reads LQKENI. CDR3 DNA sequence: TGTGCCAGCTCACCATTAGTGGACACTGAAGCTTTCTTT. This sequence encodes CASSPLVDTEAFF.

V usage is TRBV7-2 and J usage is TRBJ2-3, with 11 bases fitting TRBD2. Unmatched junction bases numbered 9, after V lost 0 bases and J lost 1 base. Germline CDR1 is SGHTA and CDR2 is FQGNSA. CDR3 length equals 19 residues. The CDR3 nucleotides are TGTGCCAGCAGCTTAGCGCTTCTAGCGGGGGGCACCCGCACAGATACGCAGTATTTT. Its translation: CASSLALLAGGTRTDTQYF.

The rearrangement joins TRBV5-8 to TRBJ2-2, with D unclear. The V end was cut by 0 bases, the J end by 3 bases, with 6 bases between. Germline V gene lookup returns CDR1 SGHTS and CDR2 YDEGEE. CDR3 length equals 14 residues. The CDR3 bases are TGTGCCAGCAGCTTGGGGGTCCACACCGGGGAGCTGTTTTTT. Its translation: CASSLGVHTGELFF. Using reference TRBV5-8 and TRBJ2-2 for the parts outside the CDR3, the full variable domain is EAGVTQSPTHLIKTRGQQATLRCSPISGHTSVYWYQQALGLGLQFLLWYDEGEERNRGNFPPRFSGRQFPNYSSELNVNALELEDSALYLCASSLGVHTGELFFGEGSRLTVL.

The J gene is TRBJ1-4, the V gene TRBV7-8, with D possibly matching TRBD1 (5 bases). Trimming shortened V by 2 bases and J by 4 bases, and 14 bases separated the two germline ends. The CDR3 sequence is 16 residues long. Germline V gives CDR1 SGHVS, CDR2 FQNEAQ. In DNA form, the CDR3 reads TGTGCCAGCAGCTTAAGAGTAACAGGATTTAATGAAAAACTGTTTTTT. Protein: CASSLRVTGFNEKLFF.